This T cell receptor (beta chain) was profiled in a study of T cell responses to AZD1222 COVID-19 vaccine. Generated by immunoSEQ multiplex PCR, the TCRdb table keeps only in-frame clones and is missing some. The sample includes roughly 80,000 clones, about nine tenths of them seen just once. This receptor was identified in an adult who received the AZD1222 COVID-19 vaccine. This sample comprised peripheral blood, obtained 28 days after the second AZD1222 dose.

DNA for the CDR3: TGTGCCAGTAGTCTTCAAATTGGGGATGGCTACACCTTC. As protein: CASSLQIGDGYTF. The chain has TRBV19 and TRBJ1-2; the D is unclear. Germline V lookup: CDR1 LNHDA, CDR2 SQIVND (reference sequence). With 5 bases removed from V and 6 bases from J, the gap between germline ends came to 13 bases. The CDR3 sequence is 13 residues long. The full variable domain, its missing parts supplied by reference TRBV19 and TRBJ1-2, is DGGITQSPKYLFRKEGQNVTLSCEQNLNHDAMYWYRQDPGQGLRLIYYSQIVNDFQKGDIAEGYSVSREKKESFPLTVTSAQKNPTAFYLCASSLQIGDGYTFGSGTRLTVV.